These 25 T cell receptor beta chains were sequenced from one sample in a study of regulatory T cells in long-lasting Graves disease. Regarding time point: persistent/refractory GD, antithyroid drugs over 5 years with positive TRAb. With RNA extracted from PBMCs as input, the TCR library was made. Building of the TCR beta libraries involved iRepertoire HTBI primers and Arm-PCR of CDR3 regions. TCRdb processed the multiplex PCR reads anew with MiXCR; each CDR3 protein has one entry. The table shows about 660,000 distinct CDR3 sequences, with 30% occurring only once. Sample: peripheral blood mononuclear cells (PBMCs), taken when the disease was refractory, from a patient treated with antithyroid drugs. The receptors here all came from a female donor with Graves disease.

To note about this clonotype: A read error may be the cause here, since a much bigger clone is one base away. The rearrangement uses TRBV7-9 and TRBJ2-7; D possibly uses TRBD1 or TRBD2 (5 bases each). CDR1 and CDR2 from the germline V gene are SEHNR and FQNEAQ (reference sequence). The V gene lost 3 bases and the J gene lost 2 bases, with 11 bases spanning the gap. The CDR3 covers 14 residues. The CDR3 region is CASSFGDGTYEQYF. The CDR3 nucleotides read TGTGCCAGCAGCTTCGGGGACGGAACCTACGAGCAGTACTTC. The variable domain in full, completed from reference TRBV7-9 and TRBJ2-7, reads DTGVSQNPRHKITKRGQNVTFRCDPISEHNRLYWYRQTLGQGPEFLTYFQNEAQLEKSRLLSDRFSAERPKGSFSTLEIQRTEQGDSAMYLCASSFGDGTYEQYFGPGTRLTVT.

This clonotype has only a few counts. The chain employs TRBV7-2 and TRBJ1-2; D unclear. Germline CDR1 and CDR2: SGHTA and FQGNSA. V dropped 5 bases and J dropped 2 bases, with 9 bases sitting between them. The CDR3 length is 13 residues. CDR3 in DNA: TGTGCCAGCAGCCCCCTGGGGAACTATGGCTACACCTTC. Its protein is CASSPLGNYGYTF.

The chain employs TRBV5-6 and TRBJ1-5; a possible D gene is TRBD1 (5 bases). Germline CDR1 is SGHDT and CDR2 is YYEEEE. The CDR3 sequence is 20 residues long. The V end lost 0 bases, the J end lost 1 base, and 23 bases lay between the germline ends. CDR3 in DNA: TGTGCCAGCAGCTTGGCCAATCGGGGGGAGGGAGGTGAAAGCAATCAGCCCCAGCATTTT. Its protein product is CASSLANRGEGGESNQPQHF.

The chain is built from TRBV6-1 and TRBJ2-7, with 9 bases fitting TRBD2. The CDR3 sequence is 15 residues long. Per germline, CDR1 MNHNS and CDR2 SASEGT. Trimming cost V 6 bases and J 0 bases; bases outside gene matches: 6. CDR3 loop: CASRRLAEPSYEQYF. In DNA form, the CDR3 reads TGTGCCAGCAGAAGACTAGCGGAGCCCTCCTACGAGCAGTACTTC.

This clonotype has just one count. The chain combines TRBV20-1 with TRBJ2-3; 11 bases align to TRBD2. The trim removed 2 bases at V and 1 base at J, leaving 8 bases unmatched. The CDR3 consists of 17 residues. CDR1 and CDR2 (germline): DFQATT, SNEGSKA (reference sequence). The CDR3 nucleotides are TGCAGTGCTAGACACCGGCAGGGACTAGCGGGCACAGATACGCAGTATTTT. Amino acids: CSARHRQGLAGTDTQYF.

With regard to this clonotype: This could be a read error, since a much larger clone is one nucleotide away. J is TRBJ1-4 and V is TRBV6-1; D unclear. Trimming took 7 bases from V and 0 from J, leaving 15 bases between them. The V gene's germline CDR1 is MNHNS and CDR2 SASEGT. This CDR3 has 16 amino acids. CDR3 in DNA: TGTGCCAGCAACCCGGAACAGAGATCAACTAATGAAAAACTGTTTTTT. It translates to CASNPEQRSTNEKLFF.

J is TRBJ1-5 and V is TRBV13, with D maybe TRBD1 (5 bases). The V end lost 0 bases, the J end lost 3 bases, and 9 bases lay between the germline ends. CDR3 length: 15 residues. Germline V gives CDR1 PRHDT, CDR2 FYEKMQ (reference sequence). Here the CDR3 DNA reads TGTGCCAGCAGCTTAGGTGGGGACCTCAATCAGCCCCAGCATTTT. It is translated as CASSLGGDLNQPQHF.

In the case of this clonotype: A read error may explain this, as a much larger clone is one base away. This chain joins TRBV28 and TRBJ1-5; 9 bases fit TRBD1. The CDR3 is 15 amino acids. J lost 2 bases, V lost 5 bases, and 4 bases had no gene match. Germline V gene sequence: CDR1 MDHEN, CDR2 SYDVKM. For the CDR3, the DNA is TGTGCCAGCAGTGTCCGGGACAGGGGCAATCAGCCCCAGCATTTT. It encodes CASSVRDRGNQPQHF. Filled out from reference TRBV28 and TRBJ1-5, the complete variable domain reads DVKVTQSSRYLVKRTGEKVFLECVQDMDHENMFWYRQDPGLGLRLIYFSYDVKMKEKGDIPEGYSVSREKKERFSLILESASTNQTSMYLCASSVRDRGNQPQHFGDGTRLSIL.

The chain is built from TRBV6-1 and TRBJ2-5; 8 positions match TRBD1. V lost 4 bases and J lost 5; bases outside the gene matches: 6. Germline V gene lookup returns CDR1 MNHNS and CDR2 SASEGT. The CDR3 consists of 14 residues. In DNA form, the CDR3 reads TGTGCCAGCAGTGGACAGGGGAGACGCGAGACCCAGTACTTC. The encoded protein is CASSGQGRRETQYF.

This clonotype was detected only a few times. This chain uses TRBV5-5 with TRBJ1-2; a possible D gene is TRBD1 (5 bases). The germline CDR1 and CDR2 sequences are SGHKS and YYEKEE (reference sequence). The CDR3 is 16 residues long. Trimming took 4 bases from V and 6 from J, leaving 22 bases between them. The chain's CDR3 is CASSPRVDTLSNGYTF. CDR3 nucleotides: TGTGCCAGCAGCCCGCGAGTGGACACCCTTTCGAATGGCTACACCTTC.

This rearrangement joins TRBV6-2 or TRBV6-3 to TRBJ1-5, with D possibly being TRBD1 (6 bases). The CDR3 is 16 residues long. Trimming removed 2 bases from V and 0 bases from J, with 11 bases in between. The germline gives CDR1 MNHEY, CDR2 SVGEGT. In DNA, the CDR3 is TGTGCCAGCAGTTACGGGGGGGCATATAGCAATCAGCCCCAGCATTTT. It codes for CASSYGGAYSNQPQHF.

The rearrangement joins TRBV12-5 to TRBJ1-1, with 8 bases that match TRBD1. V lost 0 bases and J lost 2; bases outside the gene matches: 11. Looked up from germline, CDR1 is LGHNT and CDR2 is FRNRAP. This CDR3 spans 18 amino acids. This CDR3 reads CASGLVLGQGAANTEAFF. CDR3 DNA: TGTGCTAGTGGTTTGGTACTCGGTCAGGGGGCAGCTAACACTGAAGCTTTCTTT. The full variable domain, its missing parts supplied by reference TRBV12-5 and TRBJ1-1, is DARVTQTPRHKVTEMGQEVTMRCQPILGHNTVFWYRQTMMQGLELLAYFRNRAPLDDSGMPKDRFSAEMPDATLATLKIQPSEPRDSAVYFCASGLVLGQGAANTEAFFGQGTRLTVV.

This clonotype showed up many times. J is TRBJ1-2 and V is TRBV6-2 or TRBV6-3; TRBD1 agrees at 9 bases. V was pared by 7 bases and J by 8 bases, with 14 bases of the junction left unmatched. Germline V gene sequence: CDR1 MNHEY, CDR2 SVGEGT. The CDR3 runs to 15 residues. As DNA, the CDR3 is TGTGCCAGCACCCACGTGGGGACAGGGTCGGAAGGCTACACCTTC. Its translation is CASTHVGTGSEGYTF.

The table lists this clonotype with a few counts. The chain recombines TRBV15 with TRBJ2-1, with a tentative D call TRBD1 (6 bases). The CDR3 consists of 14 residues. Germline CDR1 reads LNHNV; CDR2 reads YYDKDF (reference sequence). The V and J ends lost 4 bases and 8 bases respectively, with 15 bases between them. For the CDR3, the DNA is TGTGCCACCAGCAACAGCAGGGGTCGCGATGAGCAGTTCTTC. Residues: CATSNSRGRDEQFF. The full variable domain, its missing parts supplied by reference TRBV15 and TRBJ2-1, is DAMVIQNPRYQVTQFGKPVTLSCSQTLNHNVMYWYQQKSSQAPKLLFHYYDKDFNNEADTPDNFQSRRPNTSFCFLDIRSPGLGDTAMYLCATSNSRGRDEQFFGPGTRLTVL.

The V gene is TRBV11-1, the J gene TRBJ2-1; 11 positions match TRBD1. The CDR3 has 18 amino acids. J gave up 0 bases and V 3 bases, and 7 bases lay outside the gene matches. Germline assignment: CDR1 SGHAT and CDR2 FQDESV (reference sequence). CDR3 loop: CASSFGQGASGSYNEQFF. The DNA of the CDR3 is TGTGCCAGCAGCTTCGGACAGGGGGCTTCCGGCTCCTACAATGAGCAGTTCTTC.

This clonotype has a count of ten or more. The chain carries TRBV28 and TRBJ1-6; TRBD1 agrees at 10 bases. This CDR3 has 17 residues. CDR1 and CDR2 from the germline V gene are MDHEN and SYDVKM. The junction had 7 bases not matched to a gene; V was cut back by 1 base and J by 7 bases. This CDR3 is CASSLLIGQGGNSPLHF. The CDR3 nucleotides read TGTGCCAGCAGTTTATTGATAGGACAGGGGGGAAATTCACCCCTCCACTTT.

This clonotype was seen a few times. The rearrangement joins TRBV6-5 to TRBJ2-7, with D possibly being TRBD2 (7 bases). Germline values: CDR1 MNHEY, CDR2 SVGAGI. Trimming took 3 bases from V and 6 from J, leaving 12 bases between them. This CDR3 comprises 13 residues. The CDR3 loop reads CASSYAGAGEQYF. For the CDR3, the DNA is TGTGCCAGCAGTTATGCGGGGGCGGGCGAGCAGTACTTC.

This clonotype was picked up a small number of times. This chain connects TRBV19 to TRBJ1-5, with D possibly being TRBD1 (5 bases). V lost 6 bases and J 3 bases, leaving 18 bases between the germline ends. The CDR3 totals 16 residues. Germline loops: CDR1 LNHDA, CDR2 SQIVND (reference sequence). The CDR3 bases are TGTGCCAGTAGCCCCGGGGGGGGACTAGACAATCAGCCCCAGCATTTT. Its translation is CASSPGGGLDNQPQHF.

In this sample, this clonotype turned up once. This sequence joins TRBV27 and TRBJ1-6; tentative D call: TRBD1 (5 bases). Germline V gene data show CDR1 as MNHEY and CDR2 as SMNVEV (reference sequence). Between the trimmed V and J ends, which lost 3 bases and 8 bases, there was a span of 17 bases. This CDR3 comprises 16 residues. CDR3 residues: CASSLAGTHHYSPLHF. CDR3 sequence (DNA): TGTGCCAGCAGTTTGGCCGGGACGCACCATTATTCACCCCTCCACTTT.

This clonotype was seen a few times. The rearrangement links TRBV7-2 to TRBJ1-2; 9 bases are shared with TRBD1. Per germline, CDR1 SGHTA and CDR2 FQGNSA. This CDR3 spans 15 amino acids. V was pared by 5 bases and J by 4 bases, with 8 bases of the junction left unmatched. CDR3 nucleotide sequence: TGTGCCAGCAGCCCTAGACAGGGGGGTCCCTATGGCTACACCTTC. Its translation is CASSPRQGGPYGYTF. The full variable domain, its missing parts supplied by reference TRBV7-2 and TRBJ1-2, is GAGVSQSPSNKVTEKGKDVELRCDPISGHTALYWYRQSLGQGLEFLIYFQGNSAPDKSGLPSDRFSAERTGGSVSTLTIQRTQQEDSAVYLCASSPRQGGPYGYTFGSGTRLTVV.

In DNA form, the CDR3 reads TGCAGTGCTACGGACCGGGGGATTGGCTACACCTTC. This gives the protein CSATDRGIGYTF. V is TRBV20-1 and J is TRBJ1-2; D may be TRBD1 (5 bases). The CDR3 spans 12 residues. Germline CDR1 is DFQATT and CDR2 is SNEGSKA (reference sequence). V was trimmed by 4 bases and J by 7 bases, leaving 13 bases between them.

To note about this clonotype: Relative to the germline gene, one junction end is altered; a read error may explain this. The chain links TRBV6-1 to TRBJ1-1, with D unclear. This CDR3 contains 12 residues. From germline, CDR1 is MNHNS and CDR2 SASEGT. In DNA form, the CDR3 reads TGTGCCAGCAGTCCATTCGGTTTTGGCCCCGGGTTT. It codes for CASSPFGFGPGF.

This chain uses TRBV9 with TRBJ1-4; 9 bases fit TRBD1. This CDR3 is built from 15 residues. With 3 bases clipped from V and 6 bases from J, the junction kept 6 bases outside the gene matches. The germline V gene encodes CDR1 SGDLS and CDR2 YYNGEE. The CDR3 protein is CASSAPGTGYEKLFF. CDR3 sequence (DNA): TGTGCCAGCAGCGCACCCGGGACAGGGTATGAAAAACTGTTTTTT. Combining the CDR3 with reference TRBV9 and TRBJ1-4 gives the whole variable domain DSGVTQTPKHLITATGQRVTLRCSPRSGDLSVYWYQQSLDQGLQFLIQYYNGEERAKGNILERFSAQQFPDLHSELNLSSLELGDSALYFCASSAPGTGYEKLFFGSGTQLSVL.

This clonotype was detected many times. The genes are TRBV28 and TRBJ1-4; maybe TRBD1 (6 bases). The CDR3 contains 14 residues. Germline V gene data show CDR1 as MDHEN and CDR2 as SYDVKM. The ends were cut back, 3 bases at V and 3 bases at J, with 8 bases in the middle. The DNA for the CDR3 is TGTGCCAGCAGTTTTGGACAGCCTAATGAAAAACTGTTTTTT. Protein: CASSFGQPNEKLFF.

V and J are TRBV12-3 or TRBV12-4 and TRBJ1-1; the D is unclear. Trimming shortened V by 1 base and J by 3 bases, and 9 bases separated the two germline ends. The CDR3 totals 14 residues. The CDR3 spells CASSLDDVYTEAFF. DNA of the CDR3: TGTGCCAGCAGTTTAGACGATGTATACACTGAAGCTTTCTTT.